This T cell receptor (beta chain) originates from a study of blood T cell repertoires in COVID-19. V shed 4 bases and J shed 3 bases, with 9 bases lying between them. Germline-derived CDR1 and CDR2 are GTSNPN and SVGIG (reference sequence). The CDR3 has 12 residues. Sequenced by immunoSEQ multiplex PCR; TCRdb stores in-frame clones only, minus some. The profile covers around 100,000 clones, with more than 80% appearing a single time and approximately 8.1% taken by the ten largest. Input material: peripheral blood. The chain has TRBV30 and TRBJ1-2, with D possibly matching TRBD1 (6 bases). This TCR derives from a woman aged 40 to 50 with acute or convalescent COVID-19. CDR3 sequence: CAWNRDDYGYTF. The CDR3 coding sequence is TGTGCCTGGAACAGGGATGACTATGGCTACACCTTC.